Each of the 12 T cell receptor beta chains below was sequenced from the same sample in a study of blood T cell repertoires in COVID-19. Profiling relied on immunoSEQ multiplex PCR, and the TCRdb table lists in-frame clones only, not all of them. The sample lists roughly 300,000 clones, about nine tenths occurring once. Source material: peripheral blood. These receptors were obtained from a middle-aged woman who had recovered from COVID-19.

V is TRBV27 and J is TRBJ2-5; D not certain. In germline, CDR1 is MNHEY, CDR2 SMNVEV (reference sequence). CDR3 length: 12 residues. Trimming took 6 bases from V and 4 from J, leaving 9 bases between them. The CDR3 protein is CASSRTGETQYF. The CDR3 coding sequence is TGTGCCAGCAGCCGCACGGGAGAGACCCAGTACTTC.

The chain couples TRBV2 to TRBJ2-7; perhaps TRBD1 as D (6 bases). Per the germline V gene, CDR1 is SNHLY and CDR2 is FYNNEI. Trimming removed 4 bases at V and 5 bases at J, with 15 bases between. The CDR3 has 14 residues. The CDR3 region is CASSGMGRGNEQYF. The DNA for the CDR3 is TGTGCCAGCAGTGGGATGGGCAGGGGCAACGAGCAGTACTTC.

The rearrangement links TRBV7-2 to TRBJ1-2; the D gene is possibly TRBD1 (6 bases). Germline V gene lookup returns CDR1 SGHTA and CDR2 FQGNSA. The CDR3 has 15 amino acids. Trimming took 2 bases from V and 4 from J, leaving 14 bases between them. CDR3 sequence reads: CASSLRGAIGYGYTF. Written as DNA, the CDR3 is TGTGCCAGCAGCTTACGGGGGGCAATAGGCTATGGCTACACCTTC.

This rearrangement joins TRBV9 to TRBJ2-5, with D tentatively TRBD2 (5 bases). Germline CDR1 and CDR2: SGDLS and YYNGEE. This CDR3 is 16 amino acids long. The V end was cut by 0 bases, the J end by 4 bases, with 16 bases between. CDR3 in amino acids: CASSVGGQAIRETQYF. The CDR3 coding sequence is TGTGCCAGCAGCGTAGGAGGGCAGGCGATACGAGAGACCCAGTACTTC.

This rearrangement joins TRBV5-1 to TRBJ2-1, with D possibly being TRBD2 (6 bases). CDR3 size: 17 residues. Trimming took off 1 base at V and 4 bases at J, with 18 bases between the two ends. Per the germline V gene, CDR1 is SGHRS and CDR2 is YFSETQ. CDR3 DNA: TGCGCCAGCAGCTTGCACGTCGGGACTGCCCAATACAATGAGCAGTTCTTC. As protein: CASSLHVGTAQYNEQFF. Based on the CDR3 plus reference TRBV5-1 and TRBJ2-1, the full variable domain is KAGVTQTPRYLIKTRGQQVTLSCSPISGHRSVSWYQQTPGQGLQFLFEYFSETQRNKGNFPGRFSGRQFSNSRSEMNVSTLELGDSALYLCASSLHVGTAQYNEQFFGPGTRLTVL.

In this sample, this clone turned up once. Being one base from a much bigger clone, this may be a read error. The chain is built from TRBV4-2 and TRBJ1-1, with D unresolved. This CDR3 comprises 13 residues. CDR1 is LGHNA, CDR2 YNFKEQ, per germline. Trimming shortened V by 5 bases and J by 1 base, and 8 bases separated the two germline ends. The CDR3 loop is CASSLDWNTEAFF. The CDR3 nucleotides read TGTGCCAGCAGCTTGGACTGGAACACTGAAGCTTTCTTT.

This clone was seen only a few times. V is TRBV7-8 and J is TRBJ1-2; 7 positions agree with TRBD1. V shed 1 base and J 8 bases; nucleotides not matched to a gene: 7. The CDR3 totals 14 residues. Germline CDR1 SGHVS, CDR2 FQNEAQ. The CDR3 loop reads CASSLGGGAGGYTF. The CDR3 DNA sequence: TGTGCCAGCAGCTTAGGAGGGGGCGCCGGGGGCTACACCTTC.

The chain is built from TRBV19 and TRBJ2-7; 9 nucleotides align to TRBD1. The CDR3 is 15 amino acids. The V segment lost 3 bases and the J segment 3 bases; nucleotides outside the gene matches: 6. Looked up from germline, CDR1 is LNHDA and CDR2 is SQIVND (reference sequence). CDR3 bases: TGTGCCAGTAGTATTACAGGGGGCCCTAACTACGAGCAGTACTTC. Amino acids: CASSITGGPNYEQYF.

The chain employs TRBV9 and TRBJ1-3; D gene unclear. With 0 bases removed from V and 12 bases from J, the gap between germline ends came to 16 bases. The CDR3 spans 14 residues. The V gene's germline CDR1 is SGDLS and CDR2 YYNGEE. As DNA, the CDR3 is TGTGCCAGCAGCGTAGTACAGTACTCTTATGACATATATTTT. Translation gives CASSVVQYSYDIYF. The complete variable domain, with remaining parts taken from reference TRBV9 and TRBJ1-3, reads DSGVTQTPKHLITATGQRVTLRCSPRSGDLSVYWYQQSLDQGLQFLIQYYNGEERAKGNILERFSAQQFPDLHSELNLSSLELGDSALYFCASSVVQYSYDIYFGEGSWLTVV.

This chain uses TRBV7-2 with TRBJ1-2; D is unclear. There are 12 residues in the CDR3. V lost 7 bases to trimming and J lost 3 bases, with 9 bases between them. Germline V CDR1 and CDR2: SGHTA, FQGNSA. The CDR3 bases are TGTGCCAGCACGTCTCAGGACTATGGCTACACCTTC. This encodes CASTSQDYGYTF.

This clone was seen a few times. The J gene is TRBJ1-3, the V gene TRBV7-6; TRBD1 might be the D (5 bases). This CDR3 spans 14 amino acids. Between the trimmed V and J ends, which lost 5 bases and 4 bases, there was a span of 12 bases. Per germline, CDR1 SGHVS and CDR2 FNYEAQ. The CDR3 nucleotides are TGTGCCAGCAGCAGAGCGGGGGGAGGAAACACCATATATTTT. Protein: CASSRAGGGNTIYF.

This clone has a single count. The chain carries TRBV4-1 and TRBJ1-5, with 8 nucleotides matching TRBD1. V shed 2 bases and J 2 bases; nucleotides not matched to a gene: 5. Germline V gene data show CDR1 as MGHRA and CDR2 as YSYEKL. The CDR3 spans 16 residues. The CDR3 region is CASSQPNRGGNQPQHF. CDR3 nucleotides: TGCGCCAGCAGCCAACCAAACAGGGGGGGCAATCAGCCCCAGCATTTT.